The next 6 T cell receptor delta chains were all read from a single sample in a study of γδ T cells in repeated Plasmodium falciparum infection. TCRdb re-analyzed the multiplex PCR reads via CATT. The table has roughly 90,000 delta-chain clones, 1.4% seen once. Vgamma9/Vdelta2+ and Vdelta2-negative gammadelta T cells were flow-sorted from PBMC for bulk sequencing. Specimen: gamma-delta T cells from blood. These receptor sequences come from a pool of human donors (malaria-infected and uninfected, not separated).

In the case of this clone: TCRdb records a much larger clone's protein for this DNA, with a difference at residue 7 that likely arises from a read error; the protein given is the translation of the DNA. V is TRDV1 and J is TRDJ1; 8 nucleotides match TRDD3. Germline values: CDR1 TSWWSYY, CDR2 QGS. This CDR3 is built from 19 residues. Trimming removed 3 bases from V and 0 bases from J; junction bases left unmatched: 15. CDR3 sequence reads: CALGDLCHYRGGYTDKLIF. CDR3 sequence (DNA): TGTGCTCTTGGGGACCTCTGCCACTACCGTGGGGGATACACCGATAAACTCATCTTT.

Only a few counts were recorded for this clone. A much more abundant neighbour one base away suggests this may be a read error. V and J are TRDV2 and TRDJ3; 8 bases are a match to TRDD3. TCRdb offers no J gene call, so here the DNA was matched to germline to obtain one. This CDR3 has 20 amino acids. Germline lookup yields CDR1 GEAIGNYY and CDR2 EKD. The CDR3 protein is CARDSLLGGKSSWDTRQMFF. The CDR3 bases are TGTGCCCGTGATTCTCTACTGGGGGGAAAAAGCTCCTGGGACACCCGACAGATGTTTTTC.

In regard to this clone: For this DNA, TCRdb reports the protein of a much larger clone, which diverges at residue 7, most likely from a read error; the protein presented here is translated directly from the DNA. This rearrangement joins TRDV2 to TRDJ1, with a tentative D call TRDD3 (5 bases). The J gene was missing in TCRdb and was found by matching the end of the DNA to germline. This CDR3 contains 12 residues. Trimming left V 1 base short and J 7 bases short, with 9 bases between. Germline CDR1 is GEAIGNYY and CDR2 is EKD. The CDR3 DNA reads TGTGCCTGTGACACTGGGGAGGGTAAACTCATCTTT. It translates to CACDTGEGKLIF.

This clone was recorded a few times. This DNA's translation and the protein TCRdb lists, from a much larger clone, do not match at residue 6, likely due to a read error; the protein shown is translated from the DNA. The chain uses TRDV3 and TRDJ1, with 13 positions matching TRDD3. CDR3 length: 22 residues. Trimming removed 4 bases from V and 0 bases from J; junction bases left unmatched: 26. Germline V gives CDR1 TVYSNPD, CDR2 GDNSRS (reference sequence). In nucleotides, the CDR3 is TGTGCCTCCCTCTTCCTATACCTAGAGTACTGGGGGATACGCCCGTACACCGATAAACTCATCTTT. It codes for CASLFLYLEYWGIRPYTDKLIF.

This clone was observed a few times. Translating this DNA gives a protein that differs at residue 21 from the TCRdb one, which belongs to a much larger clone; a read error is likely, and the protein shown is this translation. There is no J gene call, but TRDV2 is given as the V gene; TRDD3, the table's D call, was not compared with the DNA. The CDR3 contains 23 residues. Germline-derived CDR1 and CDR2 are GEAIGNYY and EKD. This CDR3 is CACDTGDWGISRTSSWDTRQVFF. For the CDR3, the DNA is TGTGCCTGTGACACCGGGGACTGGGGGATATCGCGGACCAGCTCCTGGGACACCCGACAGGTGTTTTTC.

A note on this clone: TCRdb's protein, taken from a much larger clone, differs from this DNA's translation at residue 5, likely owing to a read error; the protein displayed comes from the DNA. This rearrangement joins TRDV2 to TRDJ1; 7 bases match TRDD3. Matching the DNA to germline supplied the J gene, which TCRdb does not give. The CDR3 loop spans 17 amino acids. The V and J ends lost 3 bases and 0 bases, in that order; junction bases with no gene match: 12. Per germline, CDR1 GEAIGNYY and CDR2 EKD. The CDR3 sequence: CACDAAAGGPYTDKLIF. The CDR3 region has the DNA TGTGCCTGTGACGCCGCAGCTGGGGGGCCCTACACCGATAAACTCATCTTT.